A single sample is the source of the 32 T cell receptor beta chains below, sequenced in a study of T cell responses to AZD1222 COVID-19 vaccine. This table comes from immunoSEQ multiplex PCR, and its TCRdb copy is limited to in-frame clones, with some not included. The sample contains about 150,000 clones, around 90% of which appear only once. The material was peripheral blood, obtained 28 days after the second AZD1222 dose. These receptors came from an adult who received the AZD1222 COVID-19 vaccine.

The rearrangement uses TRBV7-8 and TRBJ2-2; TRBD2 matches at 8 bases. Germline V CDR1 and CDR2: SGHVS, FQNEAQ. There are 15 residues in the CDR3. The CDR3 DNA is TGTGCTACAACTACCGGGAGGGCCTCGACCGGGGAGCTGTTTTTT. Translated: CATTTGRASTGELFF.

This chain joins TRBV5-5 and TRBJ1-2, with D unresolved. In germline, CDR1 is SGHKS, CDR2 YYEKEE (reference sequence). CDR3 length: 13 residues. The V and J ends lost 7 bases and 7 bases respectively, with 17 bases between them. This CDR3 is CASGRGEVAGYTF. DNA of the CDR3: TGTGCCAGCGGACGGGGTGAGGTCGCTGGCTACACCTTC.

The chain carries TRBV7-2 and TRBJ1-5; TRBD1 matches 7 bases. Trimming took 5 bases from V and 4 from J; bases not matched to a gene: 2. The CDR3 has 13 amino acids. From germline, CDR1 is SGHTA and CDR2 FQGNSA. Here the CDR3 DNA reads TGTGCCAGCAGCCCCAGGGGGAATCAGCCCCAGCATTTT. Protein: CASSPRGNQPQHF. The full variable domain, in which reference TRBV7-2 and TRBJ1-5 provide the parts outside the CDR3, is GAGVSQSPSNKVTEKGKDVELRCDPISGHTALYWYRQSLGQGLEFLIYFQGNSAPDKSGLPSDRFSAERTGGSVSTLTIQRTQQEDSAVYLCASSPRGNQPQHFGDGTRLSIL.

The chain employs TRBV19 and TRBJ2-3; TRBD1 matches 7 bases. Germline V gene lookup returns CDR1 LNHDA and CDR2 SQIVND (reference sequence). The length of the CDR3 is 14 residues. V lost 5 bases, J lost 4 bases, and 6 bases stayed unmatched. CDR3 amino acids: CASSRTGWADTQYF. The CDR3 DNA reads TGTGCCAGTAGTCGGACAGGTTGGGCAGATACGCAGTATTTT.

The chain combines TRBV7-9 with TRBJ2-5, with 9 bases fitting TRBD2. Germline-derived CDR1 and CDR2 are SEHNR and FQNEAQ (reference sequence). J lost 5 bases, V lost 5 bases, and 9 bases had no gene match. The CDR3 has 15 residues. Here the CDR3 DNA reads TGTGCCAGCAGCCGAGCGGGGGGCTATCGGGAGACCCAGTACTTC. Protein: CASSRAGGYRETQYF.

This clone has a single count. The V call is TRBV7-8, the J call TRBJ1-1; unclear D gene. Trimming stripped 5 bases from V and 4 bases from J, with 14 bases between. The CDR3 loop spans 14 amino acids. Looked up from germline, CDR1 is SGHVS and CDR2 is FQNEAQ. The CDR3 DNA is TGTGCCAGCAGCCCCAGACGGAGGATCACTGAAGCTTTCTTT. This translates into CASSPRRRITEAFF.

This clone was recorded only once. The V gene is TRBV6-5, the J gene TRBJ2-1, with D unclear. Per germline, CDR1 MNHEY and CDR2 SVGAGI. The CDR3 totals 13 residues. Trimming took off 10 bases at V and 6 bases at J, with 16 bases between the two ends. The CDR3 DNA is TGTGCCATTCTCCCGGCGGCGACCAATGAGCAGTTCTTC. This translates into CAILPAATNEQFF.

The V call is TRBV11-2, the J call TRBJ2-3; D gene uncertain. The CDR3 has 11 amino acids. V was pared by 10 bases and J by 6 bases, with 11 bases between. In germline, CDR1 is SGHAT, CDR2 FQNNGV. CDR3 loop: CAIYLWDTQYF. The CDR3 DNA follows: TGTGCCATCTACCTTTGGGATACGCAGTATTTT. The complete variable domain, with remaining parts taken from reference TRBV11-2 and TRBJ2-3, reads EAGVAQSPRYKIIEKRQSVAFWCNPISGHATLYWYQQILGQGPKLLIQFQNNGVVDDSQLPKDRFSAERLKGVDSTLKIQPAKLEDSAVYLCAIYLWDTQYFGPGTRLTVL.

The rearrangement links TRBV30 to TRBJ1-5; maybe TRBD1 (5 bases). CDR1 is GTSNPN and CDR2 is SVGIG in the germline V gene (reference sequence). V dropped 2 bases and J dropped 0 bases, with 14 bases sitting between them. CDR3 length equals 16 residues. The CDR3 protein is CAWSFAGLVSNQPQHF. The CDR3 DNA follows: TGTGCCTGGAGTTTCGCAGGGCTCGTTAGCAATCAGCCCCAGCATTTT.

The genes are TRBV6-1 and TRBJ1-6; D is undetermined. Per the germline V gene, CDR1 is MNHNS and CDR2 is SASEGT. V was shortened by 3 bases and J by 8 bases, with 14 bases between the two germline ends. The CDR3 runs 15 residues. CDR3 amino acids: CASSDKTLGYSPLHF. Written as DNA, the CDR3 is TGTGCCAGCAGTGATAAAACGTTGGGATATTCACCCCTCCACTTT.

This chain's CDR3 is CASSPTTSRRTDTQYF. DNA of the CDR3: TGTGCCAGCTCACCAACGACATCGCGCCGCACAGATACGCAGTATTTT. The V and J genes are TRBV18 and TRBJ2-3; no firm D call. Trimming took 2 bases from V and 1 from J, leaving 13 bases between them. The germline gives CDR1 KGHSH, CDR2 LQKENI. The CDR3 extends over 16 amino acids.

Regarding this clone: One end of the junction fails to match germline, which may point to a read error. The rearrangement uses TRBV7-7 and TRBJ2-1; the D call may be TRBD1 or TRBD2 (6 bases each). Germline V gives CDR1 SSHAT, CDR2 FNYEAQ (reference sequence). CDR3 length: 14 residues. The CDR3 protein is CASSLAGQNNEQFF. CDR3 DNA sequence: TGTGCTAGCAGCTTGGCGGGACAAAACAATGAGCAGTTCTTC.

This clone is a singleton in its sample. The CDR3 sequence is CASSQSNQPQHF. The CDR3 nucleotides read TGTGCCAGCAGTCAGAGCAATCAGCCCCAGCATTTT. The chain carries TRBV6-5 and TRBJ1-5; D is undetermined. Trimming pared 5 bases from V and 1 base from J, leaving 3 bases between. Germline values: CDR1 MNHEY, CDR2 SVGAGI. CDR3 length equals 12 residues.

V gene TRBV29-1 combines with J gene TRBJ1-2; 8 bases map to TRBD1. The CDR3 totals 11 residues. The germline gives CDR1 SQVTM, CDR2 ANQGSEA. With V trimmed by 7 bases and J by 8 bases, 6 bases remained unmatched. The CDR3 reads CSGDRGAGYTF. CDR3 DNA sequence: TGCAGCGGCGACAGGGGCGCGGGCTACACCTTC. The full variable domain, with the rest looked up from reference TRBV29-1 and TRBJ1-2, is SAVISQKPSRDICQRGTSLTIQCQVDSQVTMMFWYRQQPGQSLTLIATANQGSEATYESGFVIDKFPISRPNLTFSTLTVSNMSPEDSSIYLCSGDRGAGYTFGSGTRLTVV.

The chain joins TRBV7-3 to TRBJ2-1; 7 nucleotides agree with TRBD1. Trimming at V came to 1 base and at J to 4 bases, leaving 4 bases not matched to a gene. Germline lookup yields CDR1 SGHTA and CDR2 FQGTGA. The CDR3 length is 15 residues. The CDR3: CASSLKGGLYNEQFF. The CDR3 nucleotides read TGTGCCAGCAGCTTAAAAGGGGGCCTATACAATGAGCAGTTCTTC.

This clone was seen a handful of times. The V call is TRBV2, the J call TRBJ2-1; D may be TRBD1 or TRBD2 (6 bases each). Trimming stripped 7 bases from V and 1 base from J, with 8 bases between. CDR3 length: 13 amino acids. Germline loops: CDR1 SNHLY, CDR2 FYNNEI. CDR3 protein: CASKGGSYNEQFF. CDR3 sequence (DNA): TGTGCCAGCAAGGGGGGTTCCTACAATGAGCAGTTCTTC.

This clone was observed once. This chain uses TRBV9 with TRBJ2-1; D gene unclear. The CDR3 consists of 17 residues. Germline lookup yields CDR1 SGDLS and CDR2 YYNGEE. V was pared by 3 bases and J by 0 bases, with 16 bases between. The DNA for the CDR3 is TGTGCCAGCAGCGAGGGCTGGGTCTGGAGCTCCTACAATGAGCAGTTCTTC. Protein product: CASSEGWVWSSYNEQFF.

This chain links TRBV7-9 with TRBJ2-7, with D perhaps TRBD2 (5 bases). The V end lost 3 bases, the J end lost 7 bases, and 16 bases lay between the germline ends. The germline V gene has CDR1 SEHNR and CDR2 FQNEAQ (reference sequence). The length of the CDR3 is 14 residues. CDR3 protein: CASSLDPVWEEQYF. The CDR3 DNA sequence: TGTGCCAGCAGCTTGGACCCGGTATGGGAGGAGCAGTACTTC.

This chain uses TRBV6-1 with TRBJ1-3; the D gene is possibly TRBD1 (5 bases). The CDR3 spans 16 residues. With 6 bases removed from V and 0 bases from J, the gap between germline ends came to 15 bases. Germline values: CDR1 MNHNS, CDR2 SASEGT. This chain's CDR3 is CASSERWGGSGNTIYF. The CDR3 nucleotides are TGTGCCAGCAGCGAACGCTGGGGGGGCTCTGGAAACACCATATATTTT.

The V and J genes are TRBV3-1 (or the pseudogene TRBV3-2) and TRBJ2-7; unclear D gene. Trimming removed 9 bases at V and 4 bases at J, with 19 bases between. Germline V CDR1 and CDR2: LGHDT, YNNKEL (reference sequence). This CDR3 has 14 amino acids. CDR3 sequence: CAREKGSVFYEQYF. The CDR3 nucleotides are TGTGCCAGAGAGAAGGGCTCGGTATTTTACGAGCAGTACTTC.

This chain's CDR3 is CASSLRGVFGTEAFF. CDR3 DNA: TGTGCCAGCAGCCTACGGGGAGTTTTTGGCACTGAAGCTTTCTTT. The V and J genes are TRBV11-2 and TRBJ1-1; unclear D gene. Trimming pared 5 bases from V and 4 bases from J, leaving 17 bases between. The germline V gene encodes CDR1 SGHAT and CDR2 FQNNGV. There are 15 residues in the CDR3.

The chain joins TRBV5-1 to TRBJ2-2, with a tentative D call TRBD2 (7 bases). The CDR3 loop spans 15 amino acids. The germline CDR1 and CDR2 sequences are SGHRS and YFSETQ. V lost 1 base and J 3 bases, leaving 10 bases between the germline ends. CDR3 sequence: CASSLQGRDTGELFF. The DNA for the CDR3 is TGCGCCAGCAGCTTGCAGGGGAGGGACACCGGGGAGCTGTTTTTT.

The chain employs TRBV18 and TRBJ1-5; 9 bases are shared with TRBD1. CDR1 KGHSH and CDR2 LQKENI come from the germline V gene. Trimming took 5 bases from V and 7 from J; bases not matched to a gene: 9. The CDR3 is made up of 15 amino acids. CDR3 sequence reads: CASSSGQGLGQPQHF. The CDR3 DNA follows: TGTGCCAGCTCATCGGGACAGGGCTTAGGGCAGCCCCAGCATTTT. Variable domain in full (rest from reference TRBV18 and TRBJ1-5): NAGVMQNPRHLVRRRGQEARLRCSPMKGHSHVYWYRQLPEEGLKFMVYLQKENIIDESGMPKERFSAEFPKEGPSILRIQQVVRGDSAAYFCASSSGQGLGQPQHFGDGTRLSIL.

This chain links TRBV5-1 with TRBJ2-2; TRBD2 matches 9 bases. The CDR3 is 18 residues long. Looked up from germline, CDR1 is SGHRS and CDR2 is YFSETQ. Germline trimming cut 10 bases from V and 6 bases from J; bases unmatched to any gene: 22. The CDR3 sequence: CARTRALAGGLIAGELFF. The CDR3 DNA is TGCGCCCGCACCCGGGCACTCGCGGGGGGGCTTATCGCCGGGGAGCTGTTTTTT.

The rearrangement joins TRBV28 to TRBJ2-7, with a possible D match to TRBD1 (6 bases). The V gene's germline CDR1 is MDHEN and CDR2 SYDVKM. The V gene lost 2 bases and the J gene lost 4 bases, with 12 bases spanning the gap. This CDR3 contains 14 residues. The CDR3 reads CASSLVGGQYEQYF. The CDR3 DNA follows: TGTGCCAGCAGTTTAGTAGGTGGACAGTACGAGCAGTACTTC. Full variable domain (outside the CDR3, taken from reference TRBV28 and TRBJ2-7): DVKVTQSSRYLVKRTGEKVFLECVQDMDHENMFWYRQDPGLGLRLIYFSYDVKMKEKGDIPEGYSVSREKKERFSLILESASTNQTSMYLCASSLVGGQYEQYFGPGTRLTVT.

This clone has a handful of counts. The genes are TRBV19 and TRBJ2-3, with a possible D match to TRBD2 (6 bases). Germline lookup yields CDR1 LNHDA and CDR2 SQIVND (reference sequence). V was pared by 2 bases and J by 4 bases, with 16 bases between. The CDR3 length is 16 residues. The CDR3 loop is CASSIYHVGGADTQYF. CDR3 coding DNA: TGTGCCAGTAGTATATACCACGTGGGGGGTGCAGATACGCAGTATTTT.

DNA for the CDR3: TGTGCCAGCAACGACGGGGGAGTATCCTACGAGCAGTACTTC. Translating gives CASNDGGVSYEQYF. The chain joins TRBV9 to TRBJ2-7; possibly TRBD2 for D (6 bases). With 6 bases removed from V and 1 base from J, the gap between germline ends came to 14 bases. Germline V gene sequence: CDR1 SGDLS, CDR2 YYNGEE. The CDR3 loop spans 14 amino acids.

This clone was observed once. This chain joins TRBV5-6 and TRBJ2-7; D is ambiguous. Germline CDR1 is SGHDT and CDR2 is YYEEEE. V dropped 1 base and J dropped 3 bases, with 14 bases sitting between them. The CDR3 contains 15 residues. CDR3 amino acids: CASSLWQTGYYEQYF. As DNA, the CDR3 is TGTGCCAGCAGCTTGTGGCAGACTGGGTACTACGAGCAGTACTTC.

The CDR3 nucleotides read TGTGCCAGTAGTATCTCGACAGGGGGCTCCTACAATGAGCAGTTCTTC. It yields the protein CASSISTGGSYNEQFF. This chain joins TRBV19 and TRBJ2-1; 9 bases are shared with TRBD1. CDR1 and CDR2 from the germline V gene are LNHDA and SQIVND (reference sequence). The CDR3 length is 16 residues. V was clipped by 3 bases and J by 0 bases; unmatched bases: 3.

The CDR3 DNA sequence: TGTGCCAGCAGTTTCGAGGGGGAGACCCAGTACTTC. Its protein product is CASSFEGETQYF. The chain is built from TRBV27 and TRBJ2-5; D tentatively reads TRBD1 or TRBD2 (5 bases each). Trimming took 3 bases from V and 5 from J, leaving 7 bases between them. CDR3 size: 12 residues. The germline V gene has CDR1 MNHEY and CDR2 SMNVEV (reference sequence).

In regard to this clone: The sample contains more than one DNA sequence encoding this CDR3. The rearrangement links TRBV7-9 to TRBJ1-1, with D perhaps TRBD1 (6 bases). From germline, CDR1 is SEHNR and CDR2 FQNEAQ (reference sequence). This CDR3 contains 14 residues. The germline V and J ends were trimmed by 1 base and 1 base, with 7 bases remaining between them. For the CDR3, the DNA is TGTGCCAGCAGCTTAGGGACAGCGAACACTGAAGCTTTCTTT. Protein sequence: CASSLGTANTEAFF.

Points on this clone: The sample contains more than one DNA sequence encoding this CDR3. The rearrangement links TRBV19 to TRBJ2-5; the D gene is possibly TRBD1 (7 bases). CDR3 length equals 14 residues. Trimming removed 2 bases from V and 5 bases from J, with 12 bases in between. The germline CDR1 and CDR2 sequences are LNHDA and SQIVND (reference sequence). Here the CDR3 reads CASSIQGGRETQYF. CDR3 bases: TGTGCCAGTAGTATACAGGGGGGACGGGAGACCCAGTACTTC.